This T cell receptor beta chain was captured in a study of blood T cell repertoires in COVID-19. Study-level information: Acute-phase and convalescent COVID-19 samples originated in the United States, Italy and Spain. The cDNA or gDNA used as material had been derived from T cells, B-cell-depleted T cells, or PBMCs.

Germline V lookup: CDR1 MDHEN, CDR2 SYDVKM. CDR3 length: 15 residues. Trimming left V 5 bases short and J 3 bases short, with 17 bases between. Per the original data handling: Amplification from reference gene primers served as the basis for estimated nucleated cell counts. The method was immunoSEQ multiplex PCR; TCRdb's version includes in-frame clones alone and lacks a portion of them. From that table come the V and J calls and clone size; the DNA was used to work out D and trimming. The sample shows approximately 140,000 clones, 87% of them seen only once. The chain has TRBV28 and TRBJ2-7; D possibly corresponds to TRBD1 (5 bases). The source material was peripheral blood. This clonotype was obtained from a man older than 75 with acute or convalescent COVID-19. The CDR3 is CASSTSRARNYEQYF. The CDR3 DNA sequence: TGTGCCAGCAGTACCAGCAGGGCGCGGAACTACGAGCAGTACTTC.